This T cell receptor beta chain was found in a study of T cell repertoires in cytomegalovirus infection (dated by TCRdb to between 2018 and 2021). Broadly, across the study: The peptide stimulations were aimed at well-studied HLA-B-restricted epitopes as well as recently identified HLA-C-restricted CMV epitopes, whose presentation resists viral immunomodulation. The HLA type of each donor mattered for the analysis, because public TCR beta signatures pointed to carriage of CMV infection along with the matching HLA type.

General study outcomes and caveats: The ex vivo response was dominated by HLA-C-restricted CMV-specific TCR beta clonotypes, which also provided the single most frequent clonotype in two of eight donors. In both this cohort and an independent roughly 330-donor cohort, the cumulative frequency of public TCR beta family members distinguished carriers of CMV infection plus the relevant HLA type.

Sequenced on an Illumina HiSeq 1500. TCRdb passed the public sequencing reads through fastp at Q25 and MiXCR, retaining productive beta sequences. Each CDR3 protein gets just one entry, which takes the most common genes and DNA from the rows behind it. The sample data list about 920,000 distinct CDR3 sequences, and around a third of these were observed just once. The ten largest make up 11% to 15% of the sample. According to the germline V gene, CDR1 reads MNHEY and CDR2 reads SVGEGT. Reading from cysteine to phenylalanine, the CDR3 counts 14 amino acids. Only CDR3 DNA remains: 42 bases, in frame from the first base. V is reduced by 6 bases and J by 2 bases, leaving a spacing of 13 bases between them. Notes on this clonotype: The antigen it binds to is not known. No much larger clone exists at a distance of one base, and base qualities are not known.

The treatment or condition tag for this specimen amounts to: in vitro stimulation with specific CMV peptide epitopes to enrich CMV-specific T cells. The chain joins TRBV6-2 or TRBV6-3 to TRBJ2-5; no D segment can be confidently identified. The sequenced sample was cultured CD8+ T cells from PBMCs, obtained from culture after CMV antigen stimulation. The clonotype originates from a human donor in good health (CMV status not recorded). Some clones in this sample may be carry-over from other donors' samples. The DNA sequence is TGTGCCAGCAGCCCCGCATTAAGTCAAGAGACCCAGTACTTC. Translated, it gives CASSPALSQETQYF.